These 28 T cell receptor beta chains were sequenced from one sample in a study of T cells expressing NK-cell markers (dated by TCRdb to 2020 to 2022). Libraries were built with 5' RACE. Sequencing relied on an Illumina HiSeq 2000. Once TCRdb had reprocessed the reads, it stored one entry per CDR3 protein sequence and supplied no DNA. This sample's table lists approximately 550,000 distinct CDR3 sequences. The ten largest clonotypes hold around 4% of the sample. Sample: blood T cells: a sorted CD56 or NKG2C T cell subset, CD4+ or CD8+ T cells, or bulk PBMC T cells (not recorded which). Receptors originate from a man aged 18 to 30 in good health. Donor details come from another sample of the same person, matched by shared clones.

This rearrangement joins TRBV10-1 to TRBJ2-3; lacking DNA, the TRBD2 call made by TCRdb goes unchecked. CDR3 length: 14 amino acids. Germline lookup yields CDR1 WNHNN and CDR2 SYGVQD (reference sequence). The chain's CDR3 is CASSDGLGIDTQYF.

The rearrangement uses TRBV30 and TRBJ2-7. From germline, CDR1 is GTSNPN and CDR2 SVGIG (reference sequence). This CDR3 spans 11 amino acids. The CDR3: CAWSGSYEQYF.

The chain uses TRBV7-9 and TRBJ2-5; TCRdb selects TRBD2, and the lack of DNA leaves this call unchecked. Germline lookup yields CDR1 SEHNR and CDR2 FQNEAQ (reference sequence). This CDR3 is built from 13 residues. This chain's CDR3 is CASSSSGLGTQYF. Variable domain in full (rest from reference TRBV7-9 and TRBJ2-5): DTGVSQNPRHKITKRGQNVTFRCDPISEHNRLYWYRQTLGQGPEFLTYFQNEAQLEKSRLLSDRFSAERPKGSFSTLEIQRTEQGDSAMYLCASSSSGLGTQYFGPGTRLLVL.

The chain uses TRBV12-3 or TRBV12-4 and TRBJ2-1; TCRdb outputs TRBD2, but without DNA this stays unchecked. The CDR3 runs 15 residues. CDR3 protein: CASSPGRRWENEQFF.

The J gene is TRBJ2-3, the V gene TRBV11-2; TCRdb calls TRBD2, which cannot be checked without DNA. This CDR3 has 16 residues. The germline CDR1 and CDR2 sequences are SGHAT and FQNNGV. CDR3 sequence: CASSLMREGGTDTQYF.

The V call is TRBV20-1, the J call TRBJ2-1; with no DNA, the TCRdb D assignment of TRBD2 cannot be verified. The germline V gene encodes CDR1 DFQATT and CDR2 SNEGSKA (reference sequence). The CDR3 is 16 residues long. CDR3 residues: CSASGTSGSLRYEQFF.

The chain is built from TRBV18 and TRBJ2-3; the D call from TCRdb, TRBD1, cannot be confirmed without DNA. Germline lookup yields CDR1 KGHSH and CDR2 LQKENI. The CDR3 runs to 14 residues. The CDR3 protein is CASSPERAVDTQYF. Looking up the rest from reference TRBV18 and TRBJ2-3 gives the full variable domain: NAGVMQNPRHLVRRRGQEARLRCSPMKGHSHVYWYRQLPEEGLKFMVYLQKENIIDESGMPKERFSAEFPKEGPSILRIQQVVRGDSAAYFCASSPERAVDTQYFGPGTRLTVL.

The chain has TRBV12-3 or TRBV12-4 and TRBJ2-5; lacking DNA, the TRBD1 call made by TCRdb goes unchecked. The CDR3 totals 16 residues. The CDR3 spells CASSPIQGLYQETQYF.

The chain is built from TRBV12-3 or TRBV12-4 and TRBJ2-3; TCRdb picks TRBD1, but there is no DNA to check that call. CDR3 size: 14 residues. The CDR3 loop reads CASSSGASTDTQYF.

The rearrangement joins TRBV27 to TRBJ1-4; the D call of TRBD1 rests on TCRdb alone, since no DNA is present to check it. The CDR3 totals 14 residues. Germline-derived CDR1 and CDR2 are MNHEY and SMNVEV (reference sequence). CDR3 sequence: CASSSRRQGGKLFF.

The chain recombines TRBV18 with TRBJ2-3; TCRdb gives TRBD1 as the D gene, but with no DNA this cannot be confirmed. Per germline, CDR1 KGHSH and CDR2 LQKENI. The CDR3 loop spans 15 amino acids. The CDR3 sequence is CASSPSGTGTDTQYF.

The gene calls are TRBV6-5 and TRBJ2-1; TCRdb's D gene call, TRBD2, goes unchecked for lack of DNA. CDR3 size: 15 residues. The germline V gene encodes CDR1 MNHEY and CDR2 SVGAGI. The CDR3: CASGTTSGYYNEQFF.

This rearrangement joins TRBV9 to TRBJ2-5. The CDR3 extends over 13 amino acids. Germline V gives CDR1 SGDLS, CDR2 YYNGEE. The CDR3 reads CASSPSWGETQYF.

The genes are TRBV25-1 and TRBJ2-5; TCRdb lists TRBD1, though no DNA is available to test this call. The CDR3 is 16 amino acids. Per the germline V gene, CDR1 is MGHDK and CDR2 is SYGVNS. The CDR3 spells CASSESGTQSQETQYF.

The chain carries TRBV3-1 and TRBJ1-1; TCRdb calls TRBD1, which cannot be checked without DNA. The CDR3 is 15 residues long. CDR1 is LGHDT, CDR2 YNNKEL, per germline (reference sequence). The CDR3 loop is CASSLSRGGSSAAFF.

This chain uses TRBV20-1 with TRBJ2-3; absent DNA, TCRdb's TRBD1 call cannot be checked. Germline CDR1 is DFQATT and CDR2 is SNEGSKA (reference sequence). The CDR3 runs to 17 residues. The CDR3: CGAPLGAGRGFTDTQYF.

V usage is TRBV25-1 and J usage is TRBJ2-4. The CDR3 covers 14 residues. Germline CDR1 and CDR2: MGHDK and SYGVNS. This CDR3 is CASSTPTDKNIQYF.

The J gene is TRBJ2-1, the V gene TRBV5-5; the TCRdb call, TRBD1, lacks DNA for checking. The CDR3 has 15 amino acids. CDR1 is SGHKS, CDR2 YYEKEE, per germline (reference sequence). The CDR3 region is CASSLVGGAGNEQFF. Combining the CDR3 with reference TRBV5-5 and TRBJ2-1 gives the whole variable domain DAGVTQSPTHLIKTRGQQVTLRCSPISGHKSVSWYQQVLGQGPQFIFQYYEKEERGRGNFPDRFSARQFPNYSSELNVNALLLGDSALYLCASSLVGGAGNEQFFGPGTRLTVL.

This chain connects TRBV10-3 to TRBJ2-1; the D call of TRBD1 rests on TCRdb alone, since no DNA is present to check it. The CDR3 extends over 15 amino acids. Germline loops: CDR1 ENHRY, CDR2 SYGVKD. CDR3: CAIRDGQGVYNEQFF.

The chain uses TRBV12-3 or TRBV12-4 and TRBJ1-1. The CDR3 length is 11 residues. The CDR3 loop reads CASSLGHRAFF.

The chain joins TRBV12-5 to TRBJ2-5; TCRdb lists TRBD1, though no DNA is available to test this call. The CDR3 runs to 13 residues. Per germline, CDR1 LGHNT and CDR2 FRNRAP. The chain's CDR3 is CASGSRGLETQYF.

This rearrangement joins TRBV5-4 to TRBJ2-5; TCRdb's D call of TRBD2 is untestable without DNA. CDR1 and CDR2 (germline): SGHNT, YYREEE (reference sequence). The CDR3 spans 14 residues. This CDR3 reads CASSEGLAQETQYF.

The chain uses TRBV10-3 and TRBJ2-7; TCRdb gives TRBD1 as the D gene, but with no DNA this cannot be confirmed. This CDR3 spans 14 amino acids. Germline lookup yields CDR1 ENHRY and CDR2 SYGVKD. The chain's CDR3 is CAISDEGAWIEQYF.

The chain links TRBV4-3 to TRBJ2-3. CDR1 is LGHNA and CDR2 is YSLEER in the germline V gene. CDR3 length: 15 residues. This chain's CDR3 is CASSQDFFGRDTQYF.

J is TRBJ2-1 and V is TRBV15; TCRdb outputs TRBD2, but without DNA this stays unchecked. CDR1 and CDR2 (germline): LNHNV, YYDKDF (reference sequence). The CDR3 is made up of 15 amino acids. The CDR3 is CATSRDVASGNEQFF.

CDR3: CASNLEGRELFF. V and J are TRBV12-3 or TRBV12-4 and TRBJ2-2; TCRdb's D call of TRBD1 is untestable without DNA. The CDR3 runs to 12 residues.

The V and J genes are TRBV20-1 and TRBJ2-3; as DNA is missing, the TRBD1 call by TCRdb cannot be tested. From germline, CDR1 is DFQATT and CDR2 SNEGSKA (reference sequence). The CDR3 length is 14 residues. CDR3 amino acids: CSVPGQGYPDTQYF.

This chain's CDR3 is CASSYPERDLSDTQYF. The J gene is TRBJ2-3, the V gene TRBV6-2 or TRBV6-3; TCRdb proposes TRBD2, but this gene call is untestable without DNA. CDR3 length equals 16 residues. Germline V CDR1 and CDR2: MNHEY, SVGEGT.